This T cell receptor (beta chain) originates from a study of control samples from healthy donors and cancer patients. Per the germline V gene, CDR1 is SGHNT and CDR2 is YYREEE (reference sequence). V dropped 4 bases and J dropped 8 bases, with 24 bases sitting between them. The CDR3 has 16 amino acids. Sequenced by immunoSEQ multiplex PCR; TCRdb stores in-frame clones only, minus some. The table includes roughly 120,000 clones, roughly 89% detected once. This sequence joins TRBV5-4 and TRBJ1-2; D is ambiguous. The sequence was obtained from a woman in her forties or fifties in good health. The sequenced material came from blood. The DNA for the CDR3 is TGTGCCAGCAGCGACCCCCCCCCGCAGATCGGCCCCGGCTACACCTTC. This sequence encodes CASSDPPPQIGPGYTF.